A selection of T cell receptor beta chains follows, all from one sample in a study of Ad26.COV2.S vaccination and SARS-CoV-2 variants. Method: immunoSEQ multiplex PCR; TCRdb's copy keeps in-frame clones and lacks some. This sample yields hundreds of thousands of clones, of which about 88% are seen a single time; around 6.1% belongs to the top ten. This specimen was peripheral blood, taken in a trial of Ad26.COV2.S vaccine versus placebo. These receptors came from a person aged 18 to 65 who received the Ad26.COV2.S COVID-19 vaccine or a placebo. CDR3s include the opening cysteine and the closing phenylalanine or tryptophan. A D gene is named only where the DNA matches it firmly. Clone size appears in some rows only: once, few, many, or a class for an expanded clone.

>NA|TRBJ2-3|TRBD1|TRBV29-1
TGCAGCGTGAGAGACAGGGACGGGAGCACAGATACGCAGTATTTT
CSVRDRDGSTDTQYF
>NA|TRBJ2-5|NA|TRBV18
TGTGCCAGCTCACCACCTAGCAGGCAAGAGACCCAGTACTTC
CASSPPSRQETQYF
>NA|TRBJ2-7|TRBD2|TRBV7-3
TGTGCCAGCAGTCATAAAGGGGGGCTAGCGGGAGGCACTTCCTACGAGCAGTACTTC
CASSHKGGLAGGTSYEQYF
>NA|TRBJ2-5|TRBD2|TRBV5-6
TGTGCCAGCAGCATACCTAGCGGACTTCAAGAGACCCAGTACTTC
CASSIPSGLQETQYF
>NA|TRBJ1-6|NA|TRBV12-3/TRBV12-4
TGTGCCAGCAGTTATCCCGGGAGCACCCTCCACTTT
CASSYPGSTLHF
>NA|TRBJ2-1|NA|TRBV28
TGTGCCAGCAGAGGGCTAGCCAATGAGCAGTTCTTC
CASRGLANEQFF
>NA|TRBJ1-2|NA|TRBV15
TGTGCCACCAGCAGAGATCCGTTTGGTAACTATGGCTACACCTTC
CATSRDPFGNYGYTF
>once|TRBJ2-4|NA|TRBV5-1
TGCGCCAGCAGCTTCTTTGCGGGGACATCGGAGGCCAAAAACATTCAGTACTTC
CASSFFAGTSEAKNIQYF
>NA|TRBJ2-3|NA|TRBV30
TGTGCCTGGAGTCTCCCGGGACAAATCACAGATACGCAGTATTTT
CAWSLPGQITDTQYF
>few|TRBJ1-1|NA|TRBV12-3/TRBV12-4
TGTGCCAGCAGTATAATTCTGAACACTGAAGCTTTCTTT
CASSIILNTEAFF
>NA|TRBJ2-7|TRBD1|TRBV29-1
TGCAGCGTTGAAGATCAAACGGGGACAGGGATATCCTACGAGCAGTACTTC
CSVEDQTGTGISYEQYF
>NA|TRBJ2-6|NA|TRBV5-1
TGCGCCAGCAGCTTGACTGGCCGCACTGGGGCCAACGTCCTGACTTTC
CASSLTGRTGANVLTF
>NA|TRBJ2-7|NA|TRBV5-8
TGTGCCAGCAGCTCAGGGGAGCAGTACTTC
CASSSGEQYF
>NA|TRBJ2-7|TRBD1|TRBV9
TGTGCCAGCAGCTTTAAGACAGGGGGCTACGAGCAGTACTTC
CASSFKTGGYEQYF
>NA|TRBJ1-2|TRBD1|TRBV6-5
TGTGCCAGCAGTAATGACGGGACAGGCTTCTATGGCTACACCTTC
CASSNDGTGFYGYTF
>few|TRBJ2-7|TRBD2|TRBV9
TGTGCCAGCAGCGTAGACGGGGGGGCCTACGAGCAGTACTTC
CASSVDGGAYEQYF
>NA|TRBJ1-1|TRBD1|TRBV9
TGTGCCAGCAGCGCGACAGGGAGCACTGAAGCTTTCTTT
CASSATGSTEAFF
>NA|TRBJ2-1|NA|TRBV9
TGTGCCAGCAGTCTGTCGCTCAGCGTGGGTAATGAGCAGTTCTTC
CASSLSLSVGNEQFF
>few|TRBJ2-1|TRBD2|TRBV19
TGTGCCAGTAGAGCTAGCGGAGACAATGAGCAGTTCTTC
CASRASGDNEQFF
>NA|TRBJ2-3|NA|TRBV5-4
TGTGCCAGCAGCTTGGGTGGGCAGTTCCCAGATACGCAGTATTTT
CASSLGGQFPDTQYF
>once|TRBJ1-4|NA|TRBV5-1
TGCGCCAGCAAGCCGACGAGTGGTGAAAAACTGTTTTTT
CASKPTSGEKLFF
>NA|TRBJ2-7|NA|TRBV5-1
TGCGCCAGCAGCCACGACACTTACTCCTACGAGCAGTACTTC
CASSHDTYSYEQYF
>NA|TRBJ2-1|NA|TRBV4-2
TGTGCCAGCAGCCAAGGGGCCAGCTCGGGAAGCAATGAGCAGTTCTTC
CASSQGASSGSNEQFF
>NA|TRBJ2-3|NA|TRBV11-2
TGTGCCAGCAGTTTCCGGGACCCAGATACGCAGTATTTT
CASSFRDPDTQYF
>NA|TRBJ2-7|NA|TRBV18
TGTGCCAGCTCAGTGACCGAGCTTACGTTCGAGCAGTACTTC
CASSVTELTFEQYF
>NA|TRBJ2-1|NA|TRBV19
TGTGCCAGTAGTAATAACGGGGGAGTATACAATGAGCAGTTCTTC
CASSNNGGVYNEQFF
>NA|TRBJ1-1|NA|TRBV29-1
TGCAGCGTTGGGGACTTTGGCAGGGCAGGCACTGAAGCTTTCTTT
CSVGDFGRAGTEAFF
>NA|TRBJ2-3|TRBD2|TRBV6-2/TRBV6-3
TGTGCCAGCAGTTACAAGGCGGGGGTAAGCTTGATAGATACGCAGTATTTT
CASSYKAGVSLIDTQYF
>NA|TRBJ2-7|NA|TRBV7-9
TGTGCCAGCAGCGGAACGCAGGGTAGCAACGAGCAGTACTTC
CASSGTQGSNEQYF
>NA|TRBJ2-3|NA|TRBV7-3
TGTGCCAGCAGCTCACCGGTGAAGACAGATACGCAGTATTTT
CASSSPVKTDTQYF
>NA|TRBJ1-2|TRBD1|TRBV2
TGTGCCAGCAAGGGGACAGGGCAAATTAACTATGGCTACACCTTC
CASKGTGQINYGYTF
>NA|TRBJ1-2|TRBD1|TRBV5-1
TGCGCCAGCACTACCAGCGGGACAGGTCTTTATGGCTACACCTTC
CASTTSGTGLYGYTF
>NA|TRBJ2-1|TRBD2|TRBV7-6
TGTGCCAGCAGCCGGACTAGCGGGACGTCCTACAATGAGCAGTTCTTC
CASSRTSGTSYNEQFF
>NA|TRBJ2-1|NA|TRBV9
TGTGCCAGCAGCGTATTCGAGACTAGTTTCAGTGAGCAGTTCTTC
CASSVFETSFSEQFF
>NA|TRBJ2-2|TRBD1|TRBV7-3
TGTGCCAGCAGCTTAAAGCCCCGGGACAGGGTCTCCGGGGAGCTGTTTTTT
CASSLKPRDRVSGELFF
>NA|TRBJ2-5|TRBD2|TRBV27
TGTGCCAGCAGTTTAGGGACTAGCGGGAGAAGGTGGGAGACCCAGTACTTC
CASSLGTSGRRWETQYF
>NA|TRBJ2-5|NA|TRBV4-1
TGCGCCAGCAGCCAAGTCGCAGGGTCGTTTGAGACCCAGTACTTC
CASSQVAGSFETQYF
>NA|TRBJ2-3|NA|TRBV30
TGTGCCTGGAGTGTACTCAGGACAGCTAGCACAGATACGCAGTATTTT
CAWSVLRTASTDTQYF
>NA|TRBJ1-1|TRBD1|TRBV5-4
TGTGCCAGCAGCTCCCAGGGGGCGGATTGGAACACTGAAGCTTTCTTT
CASSSQGADWNTEAFF
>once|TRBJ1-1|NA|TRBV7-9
TGTGCCAGCAGCTTCGAGGGGAACACTGAAGCTTTCTTT
CASSFEGNTEAFF
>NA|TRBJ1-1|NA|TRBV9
TGTGCCAGCAGCGTAGAGCCGGGACTGAACACTGAAGCTTTCTTT
CASSVEPGLNTEAFF
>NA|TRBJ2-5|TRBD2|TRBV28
TGTGCCAGCAGTCCTCGGACTAGCGGACAAGAGACCCAGTACTTC
CASSPRTSGQETQYF
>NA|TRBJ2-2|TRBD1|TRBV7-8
TGTGCCAGCAGCTTAGCCGGGACAGGGGTCCGGGAGCTGTTTTTT
CASSLAGTGVRELFF
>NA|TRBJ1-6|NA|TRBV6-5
TGTGCCAGCAGTTACCCAAATTCACCCCTCCACTTT
CASSYPNSPLHF
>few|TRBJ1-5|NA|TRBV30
TGTGCCTGGAGTCCAGGGCATAGCAATCAGCCCCAGCATTTT
CAWSPGHSNQPQHF
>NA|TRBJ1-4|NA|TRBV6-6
TGTGCCAGCAGTTACGGTTGGCCAGGGCTTAATGAAAAACTGTTTTTT
CASSYGWPGLNEKLFF
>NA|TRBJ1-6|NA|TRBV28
TGTGCCAGCAGTCCAGAGGGTACTCCCTATAATTCACCCCTCCACTTT
CASSPEGTPYNSPLHF
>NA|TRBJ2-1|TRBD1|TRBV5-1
TGCGCCAGCAGCCGTTTACAGGGGGGCCTTTACAATGAGCAGTTCTTC
CASSRLQGGLYNEQFF
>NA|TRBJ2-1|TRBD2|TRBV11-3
TGTGCCAGCGCCCCCCCGGGGGGTAATGAGCAGTTCTTC
CASAPPGGNEQFF
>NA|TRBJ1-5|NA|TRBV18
TGTGCCAGCTCACCACCGGGCCCAAATCAGCCCCAGCATTTT
CASSPPGPNQPQHF
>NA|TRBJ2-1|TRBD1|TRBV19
TGTGCCAGTAGTTCTCAACAGGGGATTGTCAATGAGCAGTTCTTC
CASSSQQGIVNEQFF
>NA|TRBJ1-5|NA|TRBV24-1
TGTGCCACCAGCCCAGGTACTGCCAATCAGCCCCAGCATTTT
CATSPGTANQPQHF